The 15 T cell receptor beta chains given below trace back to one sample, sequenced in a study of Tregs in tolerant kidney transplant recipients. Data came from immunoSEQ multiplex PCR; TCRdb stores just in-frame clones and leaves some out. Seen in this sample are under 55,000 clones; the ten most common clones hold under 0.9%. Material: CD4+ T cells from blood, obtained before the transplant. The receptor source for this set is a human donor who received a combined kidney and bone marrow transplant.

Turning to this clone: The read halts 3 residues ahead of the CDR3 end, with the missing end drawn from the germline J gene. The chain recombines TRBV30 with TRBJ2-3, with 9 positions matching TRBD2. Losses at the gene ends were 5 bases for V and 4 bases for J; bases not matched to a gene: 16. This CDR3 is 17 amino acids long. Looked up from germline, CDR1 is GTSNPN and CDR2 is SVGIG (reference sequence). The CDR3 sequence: CAWARAGGPGGADTQYF. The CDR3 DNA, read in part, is TGTGCCTGGGCCAGAGCGGGAGGTCCTGGGGGGGCAGATACG.

The CDR3 region is CASSPRGSASSYNEQFF. Partial CDR3 DNA: TGTGCCAGTAGTCCCCGGGGTAGCGCTAGCTCCTACAATGAG. The rearrangement uses TRBV19 and TRBJ2-1; D possibly corresponds to TRBD2 (5 bases). Coverage ceases 3 residues before the CDR3 finishes, and the germline J gene fills in the end. V was clipped by 5 bases and J by 0 bases, with 17 bases between them. Per germline, CDR1 LNHDA and CDR2 SQIVND (reference sequence). This CDR3 contains 17 residues.

CDR3 DNA (partial): TGTGCCAGCAGCAAACATCAAGAGACC. Amino acid sequence: CASSKHQET. The full CDR3 is CASSKHQETQYF. The chain couples TRBV5-5 to TRBJ2-5, with D unclear. The DNA ends 3 residues before the CDR3 does, and the rest of the CDR3 is filled in from the germline J gene. This CDR3 is 12 amino acids long. CDR1 is SGHKS and CDR2 is YYEKEE in the germline V gene (reference sequence). V lost 4 bases and J lost 2, with 6 bases in between.

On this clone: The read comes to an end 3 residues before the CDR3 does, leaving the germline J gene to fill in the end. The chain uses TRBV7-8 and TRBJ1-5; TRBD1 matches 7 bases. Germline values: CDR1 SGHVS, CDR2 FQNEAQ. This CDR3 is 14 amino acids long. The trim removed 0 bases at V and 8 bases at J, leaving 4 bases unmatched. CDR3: CASSLAPRGEPQHF. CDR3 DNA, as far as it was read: TGTGCCAGCAGCTTAGCCCCCAGGGGGGAGCCC.

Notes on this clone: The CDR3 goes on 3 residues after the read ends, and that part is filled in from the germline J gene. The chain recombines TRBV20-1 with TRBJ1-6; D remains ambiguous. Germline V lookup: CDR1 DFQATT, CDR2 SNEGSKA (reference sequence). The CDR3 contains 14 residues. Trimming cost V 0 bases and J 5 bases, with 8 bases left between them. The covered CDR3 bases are TGCAGTGCTAGAGATAGCCCAGATAATTCACCC. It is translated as CSARDSPDNSP. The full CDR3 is CSARDSPDNSPLHF.

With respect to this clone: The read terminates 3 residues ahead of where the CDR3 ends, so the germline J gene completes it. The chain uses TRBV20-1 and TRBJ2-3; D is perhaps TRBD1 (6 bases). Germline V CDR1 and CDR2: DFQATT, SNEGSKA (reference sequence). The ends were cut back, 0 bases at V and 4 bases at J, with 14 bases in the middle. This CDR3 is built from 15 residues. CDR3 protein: CSARDPQGRSDTQYF. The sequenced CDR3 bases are TGCAGTGCTAGAGATCCTCAGGGGCGTTCAGATACG.

The sequenced part of the CDR3 DNA is TGTGCCAGCAGCTTTTACCAACAGAACACTGAA. Amino acid sequence: CASSFYQQNTE. The full CDR3 sequence reads CASSFYQQNTEAFF. This chain links TRBV7-2 with TRBJ1-1; D unclear. Read coverage stops 3 residues before the CDR3 terminus; the germline J gene supplies the remainder. The V and J ends lost 3 bases and 1 base respectively, with 9 bases between them. Germline V CDR1 and CDR2: SGHTA, FQGNSA. CDR3 length: 14 residues. The full variable domain, rest sourced from reference TRBV7-2 and TRBJ1-1, is GAGVSQSPSNKVTEKGKDVELRCDPISGHTALYWYRQSLGQGLEFLIYFQGNSAPDKSGLPSDRFSAERTGGSVSTLTIQRTQQEDSAVYLCASSFYQQNTEAFFGQGTRLTVV.

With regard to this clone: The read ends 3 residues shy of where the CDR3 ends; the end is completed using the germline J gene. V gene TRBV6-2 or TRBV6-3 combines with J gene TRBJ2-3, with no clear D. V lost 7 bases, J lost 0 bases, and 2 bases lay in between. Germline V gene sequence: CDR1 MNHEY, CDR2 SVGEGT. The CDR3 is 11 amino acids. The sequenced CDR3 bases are TGTGCCAGCACGAGCACAGATACG. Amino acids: CASTSTDT. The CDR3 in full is CASTSTDTQYF.

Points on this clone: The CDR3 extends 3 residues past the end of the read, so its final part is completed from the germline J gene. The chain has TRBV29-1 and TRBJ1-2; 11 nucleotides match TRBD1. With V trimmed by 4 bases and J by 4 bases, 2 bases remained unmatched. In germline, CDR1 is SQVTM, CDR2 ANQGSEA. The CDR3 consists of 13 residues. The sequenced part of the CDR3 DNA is TGCAGCGTTGGGACAGGGGGCAGCTATGGC. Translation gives CSVGTGGSYG. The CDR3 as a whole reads CSVGTGGSYGYTF. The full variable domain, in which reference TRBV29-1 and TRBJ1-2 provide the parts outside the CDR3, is SAVISQKPSRDICQRGTSLTIQCQVDSQVTMMFWYRQQPGQSLTLIATANQGSEATYESGFVIDKFPISRPNLTFSTLTVSNMSPEDSSIYLCSVGTGGSYGYTFGSGTRLTVV.

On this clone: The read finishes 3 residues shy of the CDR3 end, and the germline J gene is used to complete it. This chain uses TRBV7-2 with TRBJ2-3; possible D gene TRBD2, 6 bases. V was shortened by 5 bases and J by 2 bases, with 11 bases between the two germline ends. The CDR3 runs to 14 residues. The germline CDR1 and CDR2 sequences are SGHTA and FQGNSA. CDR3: CASSLTGDTDTQYF. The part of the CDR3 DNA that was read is TGTGCCAGCAGCCTCACGGGGGACACAGATACG.

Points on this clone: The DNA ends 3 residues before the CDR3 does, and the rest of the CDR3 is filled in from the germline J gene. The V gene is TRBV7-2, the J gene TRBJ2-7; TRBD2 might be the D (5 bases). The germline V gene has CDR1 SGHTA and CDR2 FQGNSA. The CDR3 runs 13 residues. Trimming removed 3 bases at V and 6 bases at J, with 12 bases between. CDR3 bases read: TGTGCCAGCAGCTTTTCCCAGCGGCTCGAG. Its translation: CASSFSQRLE. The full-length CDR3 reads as CASSFSQRLEQYF.

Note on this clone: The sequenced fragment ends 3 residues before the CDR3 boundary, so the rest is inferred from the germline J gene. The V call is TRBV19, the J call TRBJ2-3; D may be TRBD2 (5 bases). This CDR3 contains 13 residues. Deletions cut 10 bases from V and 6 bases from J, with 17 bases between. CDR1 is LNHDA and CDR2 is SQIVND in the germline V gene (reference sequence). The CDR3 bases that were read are TGTGCCACCCGGGCACCTCCGGGGGATACG. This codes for CATRAPPGDT. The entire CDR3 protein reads CATRAPPGDTQYF.

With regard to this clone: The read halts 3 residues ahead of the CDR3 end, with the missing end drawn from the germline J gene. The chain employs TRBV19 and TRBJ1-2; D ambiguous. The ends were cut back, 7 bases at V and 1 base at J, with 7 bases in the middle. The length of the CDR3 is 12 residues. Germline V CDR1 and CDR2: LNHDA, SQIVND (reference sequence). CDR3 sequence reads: CASNNNNYGYTF. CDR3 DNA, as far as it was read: TGTGCCAGTAATAACAATAACTATGGC.

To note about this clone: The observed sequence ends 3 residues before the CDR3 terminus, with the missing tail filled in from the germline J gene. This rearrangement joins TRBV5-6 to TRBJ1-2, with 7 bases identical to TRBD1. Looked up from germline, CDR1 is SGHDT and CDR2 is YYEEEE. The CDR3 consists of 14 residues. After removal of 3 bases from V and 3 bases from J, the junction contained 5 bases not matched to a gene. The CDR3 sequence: CASSSVGQDYGYTF. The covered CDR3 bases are TGTGCCAGCAGCTCCGTAGGACAGGACTATGGC.

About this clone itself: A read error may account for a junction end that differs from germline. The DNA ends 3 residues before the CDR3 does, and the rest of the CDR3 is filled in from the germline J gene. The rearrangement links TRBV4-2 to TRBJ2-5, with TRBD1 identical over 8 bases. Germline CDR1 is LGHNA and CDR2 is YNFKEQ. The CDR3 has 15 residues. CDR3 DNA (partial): TGCGCCAGCAGCCAAGAGGCAGGGGGCGGGGAGACC. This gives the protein CASSQEAGGGET. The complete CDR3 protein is CASSQEAGGGETQYF.